This paragraph reports one T cell receptor beta chain. The antigen remains undetermined. After removal of 0 bases from V and 5 bases from J, the junction contained 4 bases not matched to a gene. This CDR3 has 15 amino acids. The germline V gene encodes CDR1 SGDLS and CDR2 YYNGEE. The source of the sample is a study of cytomegalovirus exposure and HLA in healthy donors. Study outcomes and limitations: CMV serostatus was the only recorded immune exposure for donors. In an earlier analysis, about 87% or about 30%: the productive usage of most TCR beta V segments. TCR beta chain V- and J-gene trimming was linked, in a later analysis, to a missense variant in DCLRE1C. The classifier, whose performance was assessed in both the original and validation cohorts, reportedly diagnosed cytomegalovirus status with high specificity and sensitivity.

The PCR made use of 60 Vbeta and 13 Jbeta primers. The table came from immunoSEQ multiplex PCR; TCRdb's copy has only in-frame clones and leaves some out. The sample has under 200,000 clones; 75% are singletons. What was sequenced was PBMCs. The receptor comes from a woman aged 50 to 65 in good health and CMV-seropositive. This chain connects TRBV9 to TRBJ2-3; TRBD1 matches 9 bases. Here the CDR3 reads CASSVGTGEGDTQYF. CDR3 in DNA: TGTGCCAGCAGCGTAGGGACAGGGGAAGGAGATACGCAGTATTTT. Based on the CDR3 plus reference TRBV9 and TRBJ2-3, the full variable domain is DSGVTQTPKHLITATGQRVTLRCSPRSGDLSVYWYQQSLDQGLQFLIQYYNGEERAKGNILERFSAQQFPDLHSELNLSSLELGDSALYFCASSVGTGEGDTQYFGPGTRLTVL.